This T cell receptor (beta chain) was sequenced for a study of beta chain features in type 1 diabetes. Whole-study results and caveats: Shorter templates might be favored by PCR, equally in patients and controls. Type 1 diabetes patients had moderately but significantly shorter TCRB CDR3s in all four CD4+ subsets. High-TCR-expressing cells could be over-represented by cDNA sequencing.

The CDR3 is made up of 10 amino acids. V was pared by 0 bases and J by 12 bases, with 6 bases between. Germline V lookup: CDR1 SGDLS, CDR2 YYNGEE. This clone turned up a few times. Its cognate antigen is unknown. The sequenced template was cDNA made from the entire isolated RNA. Generated by immunoSEQ multiplex PCR, the TCRdb table keeps only in-frame clones and is missing some. This table holds some 120,000 clones, roughly 17% found once. Sorting of CD4+ naive, central memory, regulatory and stem cell-like memory cells was performed via CD45RO/CCR7/CD25/CD127/CD95/CD27. The receptor was derived from a man aged 18 to 30 with type 1 diabetes. The V call is TRBV9, the J call TRBJ1-1; D unclear. The sequenced sample consisted of central memory CD4+ T cells from blood. CDR3: CASSVVKTFF. The DNA of the CDR3 is TGTGCCAGCAGCGTAGTAAAGACTTTCTTT.